These 18 T cell receptor beta chains were sequenced from one sample in a study of cytomegalovirus exposure and HLA in healthy donors. Vbeta (60) and Jbeta (13) primers were used in the PCR. Using immunoSEQ multiplex PCR, the repertoire was profiled, and TCRdb retains in-frame clones only, with some absent. The sample includes approximately 190,000 clones, about 80% of them seen just once. Sequencing was carried out using PBMCs. The receptor source for this set is a woman aged 45 to 65 in good health and CMV-seropositive.

This rearrangement joins TRBV7-2 to TRBJ2-5, with 12 bases lining up with TRBD2. The CDR3 spans 17 residues. Per germline, CDR1 SGHTA and CDR2 FQGNSA. The V gene end was trimmed by 5 bases and the J gene end by 5 bases; junction bases not matched to a gene: 12. CDR3 protein: CASSLPGLAGGPETQYF. The CDR3 DNA reads TGTGCCAGCAGCCTCCCCGGGCTAGCGGGGGGGCCGGAGACCCAGTACTTC.

The J gene is TRBJ1-5, the V gene TRBV6-1; D uncertain. This CDR3 comprises 14 residues. CDR1 and CDR2 from the germline V gene are MNHNS and SASEGT. V was trimmed by 4 bases and J by 2 bases, leaving 9 bases between them. CDR3 sequence (DNA): TGTGCCAGCAGTGCCCTCCGGGGCAATCAGCCCCAGCATTTT. Its translation: CASSALRGNQPQHF.

The V call is TRBV6-4, the J call TRBJ2-5; TRBD1 is a possible D gene (6 bases). The J call may be wrong; the DNA end is better matched by TRBJ2-7. CDR3 size: 15 residues. From germline, CDR1 is MRHNA and CDR2 SNTAGT. The DNA of the CDR3 is TGTGCCAGCAGTATCGAAGCCGGGACAACCTACGAGCAGTACTTC. It specifies CASSIEAGTTYEQYF.

This chain links TRBV10-3 with TRBJ2-3, with 10 bases that match TRBD2. The CDR3 totals 15 residues. The junction had 4 bases not matched to a gene; V was cut back by 6 bases and J by 1 base. CDR1 is ENHRY, CDR2 SYGVKD, per germline. This CDR3 is CAIRDSGGRTDTQYF. For the CDR3, the DNA is TGTGCCATCAGGGATAGCGGGGGGCGCACAGATACGCAGTATTTT.

The chain couples TRBV7-2 to TRBJ2-3; 9 bases fit TRBD2. Germline trimming cut 1 base from V and 1 base from J; bases unmatched to any gene: 3. The germline gives CDR1 SGHTA, CDR2 FQGNSA. The CDR3 contains 16 residues. The chain's CDR3 is CASSLVGGGGTDTQYF. CDR3 DNA sequence: TGTGCCAGCAGCTTAGTGGGCGGGGGGGGCACAGATACGCAGTATTTT.

The chain recombines TRBV27 with TRBJ1-2; 8 bases agree with TRBD1. With V trimmed by 5 bases and J by 8 bases, 7 bases remained unmatched. In germline, CDR1 is MNHEY, CDR2 SMNVEV (reference sequence). This CDR3 comprises 13 residues. This CDR3 reads CASSPDRGWGYTF. The CDR3 nucleotides are TGTGCCAGCAGTCCCGACAGGGGTTGGGGCTACACCTTC.

This clone has more than one count but fewer than ten. The chain is built from TRBV19 and TRBJ1-5; TRBD1 matches 11 bases. Germline CDR1 is LNHDA and CDR2 is SQIVND (reference sequence). With V trimmed by 4 bases and J by 3 bases, 11 bases remained unmatched. The CDR3 is 18 residues long. CDR3 nucleotide sequence: TGTGCCAGTAGTACCCGTCCCGGGACAGGGGGATACAATCAGCCCCAGCATTTT. It specifies CASSTRPGTGGYNQPQHF.

This chain links TRBV7-2 with TRBJ1-1; D ambiguous. Germline V gene data show CDR1 as SGHTA and CDR2 as FQGNSA. The CDR3 sequence is 15 residues long. V gave up 2 bases and J gave up 1 base, with 11 bases separating them. The CDR3, as DNA: TGTGCCAGCAGCTTATTGGGCAGCAGGAACACTGAAGCTTTCTTT. Translation: CASSLLGSRNTEAFF.

This chain uses TRBV4-1 with TRBJ1-2; 7 positions match TRBD1. CDR1 is MGHRA and CDR2 is YSYEKL in the germline V gene. The length of the CDR3 is 15 residues. Trimming at V came to 1 base and at J to 2 bases, leaving 4 bases not matched to a gene. The CDR3 nucleotides read TGCGCCAGCAGCCAAGTACTCAGGGGGAACTATGGCTACACCTTC. It is translated as CASSQVLRGNYGYTF.

This CDR3 is CASSGQVNRETQYF. The DNA of the CDR3 is TGCGCCAGCAGCGGACAGGTGAATCGGGAGACCCAGTACTTC. This chain links TRBV5-1 with TRBJ2-5; 7 positions match TRBD1. The CDR3 loop spans 14 amino acids. Germline trimming cut 4 bases from V and 5 bases from J; bases unmatched to any gene: 8. Germline V gene data show CDR1 as SGHRS and CDR2 as YFSETQ. The complete variable domain, with remaining parts taken from reference TRBV5-1 and TRBJ2-5, reads KAGVTQTPRYLIKTRGQQVTLSCSPISGHRSVSWYQQTPGQGLQFLFEYFSETQRNKGNFPGRFSGRQFSNSRSEMNVSTLELGDSALYLCASSGQVNRETQYFGPGTRLLVL.

The chain combines TRBV9 with TRBJ1-6; 8 bases are shared with TRBD1. Germline V lookup: CDR1 SGDLS, CDR2 YYNGEE. The CDR3 spans 15 residues. The ends lost 3 bases at V and 10 bases at J; junction bases unmatched: 9. CDR3 bases: TGTGCCAGCAGCGGGACAGGACAGGGAGGATCACCCCTCCACTTT. As protein: CASSGTGQGGSPLHF.

The gene calls are TRBV19 and TRBJ2-7; tentatively, D is TRBD2 (6 bases). V lost 5 bases and J 6 bases, leaving 17 bases between the germline ends. CDR1 is LNHDA and CDR2 is SQIVND in the germline V gene (reference sequence). This CDR3 is 14 amino acids long. The CDR3 here is CASSEDPGGREQYF. Here the CDR3 DNA reads TGTGCCAGTAGTGAGGACCCCGGGGGACGCGAGCAGTACTTC.

This chain joins TRBV7-2 and TRBJ1-5; no clear D. Trimming removed 3 bases at V and 7 bases at J, with 7 bases between. CDR3 size: 12 residues. Germline V gene data show CDR1 as SGHTA and CDR2 as FQGNSA. The DNA of the CDR3 is TGTGCCAGCAGCTTCCCAGGCCAGCCCCAGCATTTT. It specifies CASSFPGQPQHF.

The chain links TRBV7-9 to TRBJ2-2; TRBD1 aligns across 8 bases. V was clipped by 5 bases and J by 0 bases; unmatched bases: 2. CDR3 size: 15 residues. Germline loops: CDR1 SEHNR, CDR2 FQNEAQ (reference sequence). The CDR3 loop is CASSVTGANTGELFF. In DNA, the CDR3 is TGTGCCAGCAGCGTGACAGGGGCGAACACCGGGGAGCTGTTTTTT. The variable domain in full, with the rest retrieved from reference TRBV7-9 and TRBJ2-2, is DTGVSQNPRHKITKRGQNVTFRCDPISEHNRLYWYRQTLGQGPEFLTYFQNEAQLEKSRLLSDRFSAERPKGSFSTLEIQRTEQGDSAMYLCASSVTGANTGELFFGEGSRLTVL.

In its sample, this clone was seen once. The chain couples TRBV29-1 to TRBJ2-5; 11 bases are shared with TRBD1. CDR3 length: 16 residues. CDR1 and CDR2 (germline): SQVTM, ANQGSEA. J lost 0 bases, V lost 6 bases, and 9 bases had no gene match. The CDR3 DNA reads TGCAGCGTCCGGGACAGGGGGTCCCTACACCAAGAGACCCAGTACTTC. It specifies CSVRDRGSLHQETQYF. The full variable domain, in which reference TRBV29-1 and TRBJ2-5 provide the parts outside the CDR3, is SAVISQKPSRDICQRGTSLTIQCQVDSQVTMMFWYRQQPGQSLTLIATANQGSEATYESGFVIDKFPISRPNLTFSTLTVSNMSPEDSSIYLCSVRDRGSLHQETQYFGPGTRLLVL.

The V and J genes are TRBV7-8 and TRBJ2-2; maybe TRBD2 (5 bases). The length of the CDR3 is 15 residues. Germline V gene data show CDR1 as SGHVS and CDR2 as FQNEAQ. V gave up 3 bases and J gave up 2 bases, with 10 bases separating them. In nucleotides, the CDR3 is TGTGCCAGCAGCTTGGGAGATACCAACACCGGGGAGCTGTTTTTT. It encodes CASSLGDTNTGELFF.

The chain uses TRBV9 and TRBJ2-5, with 10 bases fitting TRBD1. The J call could be wrong; TRBJ2-7 is a better fit for the DNA end. The CDR3 contains 15 residues. Germline CDR1 SGDLS, CDR2 YYNGEE. The CDR3 loop is CASSPKGQGTYEQYF. CDR3 bases: TGTGCCAGCAGCCCAAAGGGACAGGGGACCTACGAGCAGTACTTC.

This clone was seen only a few times. V is TRBV15 and J is TRBJ1-5, with D possibly being TRBD1 (5 bases). The CDR3 runs to 15 residues. The V end lost 6 bases, the J end lost 3 bases, and 15 bases lay between the germline ends. The germline V gene has CDR1 LNHNV and CDR2 YYDKDF (reference sequence). The CDR3 region is CATRAGGGDNQPQHF. The CDR3 DNA reads as TGTGCCACCAGGGCCGGGGGGGGAGACAATCAGCCCCAGCATTTT.